This T cell receptor (beta chain) was sequenced in a study of blood T cell repertoires in COVID-19. Overall study: The United States, Italy and Spain supplied acute and convalescent COVID-19 samples. PBMCs, B-cell-depleted T cells, or T cells provided the cDNA or gDNA that made up the material.

V lost 3 bases and J lost 1; bases outside the gene matches: 8. The CDR3 has 16 residues. Germline V gives CDR1 SQVTM, CDR2 ANQGSEA. As originally analysed: Quantification of nucleated cells was approximated via reference gene primer amplification. The protocol was immunoSEQ multiplex PCR, while the TCRdb copy is restricted to in-frame clones and leaves out a portion. V and J calls and clone size are those listed in that table; D and trimming were worked out from the DNA. Counted here are over 300,000 clones, 65% to 85% occurring once; the ten biggest clones make up roughly 1.1%. V and J are TRBV29-1 and TRBJ1-3; 8 nucleotides align to TRBD1. This TCR was recovered from a woman aged 45-60 years with acute or convalescent COVID-19. Sample: peripheral blood. CDR3 loop: CSVDLQGESSGNTIYF. CDR3 DNA: TGCAGCGTTGACCTACAGGGGGAAAGTTCTGGAAACACCATATATTTT.